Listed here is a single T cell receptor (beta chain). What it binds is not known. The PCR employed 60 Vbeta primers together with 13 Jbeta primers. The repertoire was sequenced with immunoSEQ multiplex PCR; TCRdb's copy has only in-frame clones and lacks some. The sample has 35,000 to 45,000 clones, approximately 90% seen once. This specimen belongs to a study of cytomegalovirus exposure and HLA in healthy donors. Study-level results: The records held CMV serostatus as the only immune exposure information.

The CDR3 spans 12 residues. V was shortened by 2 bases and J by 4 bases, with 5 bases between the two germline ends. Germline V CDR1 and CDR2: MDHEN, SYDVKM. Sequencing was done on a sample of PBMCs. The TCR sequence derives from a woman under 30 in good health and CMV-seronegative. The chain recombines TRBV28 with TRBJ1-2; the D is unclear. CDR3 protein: CASSLAGYGYTF. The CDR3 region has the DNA TGTGCCAGCAGTTTAGCGGGCTATGGCTACACCTTC.